This T cell receptor beta chain was sequenced for a study of blood T cell repertoires in COVID-19 (dated by TCRdb to about 2020). Concerning the study at large: Samples covering the acute and convalescent phases of COVID-19 were provided by collaborators in the United States, Italy and Spain. A freely available public database, intended as a resource for researchers studying the immune response to SARS-CoV-2, is where the repertoires were released. Nearly every sample came with metadata listing a de-identified subject ID, COVID-19 status, age in years and sex. The material from the prospective study consisted of cDNA or gDNA derived from T cells, B-cell-depleted T cells, or PBMCs. Deeply sampled blood TCRbeta repertoires from subjects exposed to, actively infected with, or recovered from COVID-19 were included in the dataset. Samples came from the ongoing ImmuneRACE study (first 160 participants) plus 1,254 subjects from 6 global collaborators. Where HLA class I and class II types were available, the types were taken from metadata supplied by the sample provider, not from assay-based typing.

What the research found in general, with its limitations: The amount of clinical and demographic metadata varied by source and participant and was provided uncurated.

Participants in the prospective study were aged about 18 to 89 years, lived in more than 20 United States geographic areas, and enrolled through a virtual design. Cohort assignment in the prospective study relied on participant-reported clinical history from a screening survey and a study questionnaire. Recovered participants in ImmuneRACE Cohort 3 were defined by two consecutive negative NP/OP PCR tests, clearance by a healthcare professional, or resolution of symptoms. Each participant in the prospective study had whole blood, serum and a nasopharyngeal or oropharyngeal swab collected by mobile phlebotomists. Additional blood draws and questionnaires over an approximately two-month period could optionally be provided by prospective study participants. Before DNA extraction, prospective study blood samples were shipped either frozen or at room temperature. TCRbeta CDR3 regions were amplified from genomic DNA by means of the immunoSEQ Assay, a bias-controlled multiplex PCR. Turning to the authors' computational methods: The number of nucleated cells in each sample was estimated by amplification of reference gene primers within the assay. Sequence reads were collapsed and filtered to measure the absolute abundance of every unique TCRbeta CDR3 rearrangement. For each sample, productive Simpson clonality was calculated as the square root of Simpson's diversity index over productive rearrangements. This is the immuneACCESS table as TCRdb keeps it, with only in-frame sequences that have V and J called. A part of the clones is gone; compared with another copy, unresolved V genes explain less than half, and the rest is unexplained. V and J calls and clone size come straight from that table; D and trimming were deduced from the DNA. The sample table records approximately 440,000 clones; 90% of these occur just once. The ten largest clones take up 0.6% of the sample.

Notes on this clone: Its antigen is currently not known. No base quality values were provided; no much bigger clone lies one nucleotide off.

Material: PBMCs or T cells enriched from blood (not recorded which). The receptor was derived from a man between 18 and 35 years old who had recovered from COVID-19.

DNA sequence: TGTGCCAGTAGTCCTCGGAGCGGGACTGAAGCTTTCTTT. Its protein product is CASSPRSGTEAFF. The V and J segments used are TRBV19 and TRBJ1-1, with the identity of the D gene unclear. CDR1 and CDR2 (LNHDA, SQIVND) derive from the germline V gene (reference sequence). Taken from cysteine to phenylalanine, the CDR3 has 13 residues. The kept DNA is CDR3 alone, 39 bases in frame from the first base. V and J lose 5 bases and 5 bases, and a span of 12 bases separates them.